The 26 T cell receptor beta chains reported below all come from one sample, sequenced in a study of blood T cell repertoires in COVID-19. Assay: immunoSEQ multiplex PCR; the TCRdb copy retains only in-frame clones and omits some. This sample has more than 150,000 clones; approximately 79% occur once, and the top ten carry roughly 17%. The sequencing input was peripheral blood. These receptors originate from a man in his sixties with active or convalescent COVID-19.

V is TRBV5-6 and J is TRBJ1-1, with 7 bases identical to TRBD1. J was trimmed by 5 bases and V by 1 base; bases with no gene match: 2. The CDR3 loop spans 13 amino acids. Germline lookup yields CDR1 SGHDT and CDR2 YYEEEE. The DNA for the CDR3 is TGTGCCAGCAGCTTGACAGGGGTGACTGAAGCTTTCTTT. This codes for CASSLTGVTEAFF.

This clone was seen a single time. V gene TRBV7-9 combines with J gene TRBJ1-1; tentatively, D is TRBD1 (5 bases). The CDR3 has 12 amino acids. The germline V and J ends were trimmed by 2 bases and 7 bases, with 8 bases remaining between them. Germline V CDR1 and CDR2: SEHNR, FQNEAQ (reference sequence). The chain's CDR3 is CASSLTGGEAFF. The CDR3 DNA is TGTGCCAGCAGCTTAACCGGGGGTGAAGCTTTCTTT. Drawing the rest from reference TRBV7-9 and TRBJ1-1, the complete variable domain is DTGVSQNPRHKITKRGQNVTFRCDPISEHNRLYWYRQTLGQGPEFLTYFQNEAQLEKSRLLSDRFSAERPKGSFSTLEIQRTEQGDSAMYLCASSLTGGEAFFGQGTRLTVV.

The gene calls are TRBV6-2 or TRBV6-3 and TRBJ1-5, with D maybe TRBD1 (6 bases). The CDR3 is 15 amino acids. Looked up from germline, CDR1 is MNHEY and CDR2 is SVGEGT. V lost 6 bases and J 0 bases, leaving 12 bases between the germline ends. CDR3 DNA sequence: TGTGCCAGCAGCCGCCGGACAGCTAGCAATCAGCCCCAGCATTTT. Translated: CASSRRTASNQPQHF.

The genes are TRBV3-1 (or the pseudogene TRBV3-2) and TRBJ1-2; possible D gene TRBD1, 5 bases. Trimming cost V 0 bases and J 7 bases, with 15 bases left between them. There are 15 residues in the CDR3. Germline V gene data show CDR1 as LGHDT and CDR2 as YNNKEL (reference sequence). CDR3 sequence reads: CASSQEGRVNGGYTF. DNA of the CDR3: TGTGCCAGCAGCCAAGAGGGCAGGGTAAACGGTGGCTACACCTTC.

The chain uses TRBV12-3 or TRBV12-4 and TRBJ2-2; D remains ambiguous. The CDR3 totals 13 residues. V gave up 0 bases and J gave up 6 bases, with 5 bases separating them. CDR3 region: CASSLAGPGELFF. The CDR3, as DNA: TGTGCCAGCAGTTTAGCTGGGCCCGGGGAGCTGTTTTTT.

The chain recombines TRBV2 with TRBJ2-1, with D possibly being TRBD1 (6 bases). Deletions cut 7 bases from V and 4 bases from J, with 20 bases between. CDR1 is SNHLY, CDR2 FYNNEI, per germline. The CDR3 has 16 residues. The CDR3 sequence is CASNRRDIDSYNEQFF. CDR3 nucleotide sequence: TGTGCCAGCAACCGCCGGGACATCGATTCGTACAATGAGCAGTTCTTC.

This clone was seen once. The chain couples TRBV19 to TRBJ2-5, with 7 bases fitting TRBD2. V was clipped by 3 bases and J by 1 base; unmatched bases: 2. This CDR3 contains 14 residues. Germline V CDR1 and CDR2: LNHDA, SQIVND (reference sequence). The CDR3 reads CASSMGGSQETQYF. For the CDR3, the DNA is TGTGCCAGTAGTATGGGAGGGTCCCAAGAGACCCAGTACTTC.

In its sample, this clone was seen once. The gene calls are TRBV28 and TRBJ1-2; no clear D. This CDR3 has 12 amino acids. CDR1 and CDR2 from the germline V gene are MDHEN and SYDVKM. V shed 6 bases and J shed 4 bases, with 9 bases lying between them. CDR3 DNA sequence: TGTGCCAGCAGACCAGGTGTCTATGGCTACACCTTC. Its translation is CASRPGVYGYTF.

The chain is built from TRBV7-8 and TRBJ1-4, with 9 bases matching TRBD1. The CDR3 extends over 14 amino acids. After removal of 5 bases from V and 7 bases from J, the junction contained 5 bases not matched to a gene. Germline-derived CDR1 and CDR2 are SGHVS and FQNEAQ. CDR3 loop: CASSPGTGTEKLFF. DNA of the CDR3: TGTGCCAGCAGCCCCGGGACAGGGACTGAAAAACTGTTTTTT.

The chain employs TRBV2 and TRBJ1-2; a weak D match, TRBD1 (5 bases). The CDR3 length is 13 residues. Germline values: CDR1 SNHLY, CDR2 FYNNEI. V was shortened by 1 base and J by 7 bases, with 10 bases between the two germline ends. DNA for the CDR3: TGTGCCAGCAGTGAAGGGGGAACAGGTGGCTACACCTTC. This gives the protein CASSEGGTGGYTF.

The chain has TRBV24-1 and TRBJ2-7, with D possibly TRBD2 on 5 matching bases. The germline V gene encodes CDR1 KGHDR and CDR2 SFDVKD. The CDR3 totals 15 residues. The ends were cut back, 4 bases at V and 7 bases at J, with 19 bases in the middle. The CDR3 sequence: CATSDTGFSKEEQYF. The CDR3 DNA is TGTGCCACCAGTGACACGGGGTTCTCCAAGGAGGAGCAGTACTTC.

Turning to this clone: This sample includes further DNA sequences coding for the same CDR3. The chain combines TRBV18 with TRBJ2-2; D is possibly TRBD1 (6 bases). Germline CDR1 is KGHSH and CDR2 is LQKENI. Between the trimmed V and J ends, which lost 3 bases and 2 bases, there was a span of 7 bases. The CDR3 has 14 residues. Here the CDR3 DNA reads TGTGCCAGCTCACCGGGACAAAACACCGGGGAGCTGTTTTTT. Encoded protein: CASSPGQNTGELFF.

Here the CDR3 DNA reads TGTGCCAGCAGTTCCGGGACTAGCGGGAGGGGAAGGTACGAGCAGTACTTC. Translation gives CASSSGTSGRGRYEQYF. This chain uses TRBV28 with TRBJ2-7, with 16 bases lining up with TRBD2. This CDR3 spans 17 amino acids. Germline V gene sequence: CDR1 MDHEN, CDR2 SYDVKM. V gave up 4 bases and J gave up 4 bases; unmatched junction bases: 7.

CDR3 sequence reads: CASSLGTANYEQYF. The DNA of the CDR3 is TGCGCCAGCAGCTTGGGGACAGCAAACTACGAGCAGTACTTC. The V and J genes are TRBV5-1 and TRBJ2-7, with D possibly TRBD1 on 6 matching bases. CDR1 SGHRS and CDR2 YFSETQ come from the germline V gene. Trimming took 0 bases from V and 3 from J, leaving 10 bases between them. The CDR3 contains 14 residues.

In nucleotides, the CDR3 is TGTGCCAGCAGTTGGAGAGGGGAGCAGTTCTTC. Its translation: CASSWRGEQFF. This chain uses TRBV11-1 with TRBJ2-1, with D tentatively TRBD2 (5 bases). This CDR3 region has 11 residues. Germline loops: CDR1 SGHAT, CDR2 FQDESV (reference sequence). V was shortened by 6 bases and J by 10 bases, with 10 bases between the two germline ends. The full variable domain, its missing parts supplied by reference TRBV11-1 and TRBJ2-1, is EAEVAQSPRYKITEKSQAVAFWCDPISGHATLYWYRQILGQGPELLVQFQDESVVDDSQLPKDRFSAERLKGVDSTLKIQPAELGDSAMYLCASSWRGEQFFGPGTRLTVL.

This chain joins TRBV9 and TRBJ2-2; TRBD2 agrees at 13 bases. The V and J ends lost 3 bases and 6 bases, in that order; junction bases with no gene match: 5. Germline CDR1 reads SGDLS; CDR2 reads YYNGEE. This CDR3 has 16 residues. CDR3 sequence (DNA): TGTGCCAGCAGCGGGGGACTAGCGGGATGGGCCGGGGAGCTGTTTTTT. Translation gives CASSGGLAGWAGELFF.

The chain links TRBV28 to TRBJ1-5; no reliable D call. CDR3 size: 14 residues. Per the germline V gene, CDR1 is MDHEN and CDR2 is SYDVKM. The V gene lost 1 base and the J gene lost 2 bases, with 6 bases spanning the gap. Here the CDR3 reads CASSLSGGNQPQHF. The CDR3 DNA reads TGTGCCAGCAGTTTATCCGGGGGCAATCAGCCCCAGCATTTT. The full variable domain, completed using reference TRBV28 and TRBJ1-5, is DVKVTQSSRYLVKRTGEKVFLECVQDMDHENMFWYRQDPGLGLRLIYFSYDVKMKEKGDIPEGYSVSREKKERFSLILESASTNQTSMYLCASSLSGGNQPQHFGDGTRLSIL.

This sequence joins TRBV7-2 and TRBJ2-5, with 9 bases that match TRBD2. Germline lookup yields CDR1 SGHTA and CDR2 FQGNSA. CDR3 length equals 18 residues. J was trimmed by 0 bases and V by 1 base; bases with no gene match: 9. The CDR3 reads CASSLVSSGTQYQETQYF. In DNA form, the CDR3 reads TGTGCCAGCAGCTTAGTATCTAGCGGGACCCAATACCAAGAGACCCAGTACTTC.

This chain links TRBV10-2 with TRBJ2-3; D perhaps matches TRBD1 (5 bases). V shed 2 bases and J shed 4 bases, with 7 bases lying between them. Germline loops: CDR1 WSHSY, CDR2 SAAADI. This CDR3 region has 13 residues. CDR3 in amino acids: CASSEGAPDTQYF. CDR3 in DNA: TGCGCCAGCAGTGAGGGGGCGCCAGATACGCAGTATTTT.

The chain has TRBV11-2 and TRBJ1-6; no firm D call. The CDR3 contains 13 residues. Germline V gene lookup returns CDR1 SGHAT and CDR2 FQNNGV. V lost 5 bases and J lost 8, with 10 bases in between. CDR3 residues: CASSPRVDSPLHF. CDR3 nucleotide sequence: TGTGCCAGCAGCCCCCGGGTGGATTCACCCCTCCACTTT.

The J gene is TRBJ2-1, the V gene TRBV27; D may be TRBD1 (5 bases). Between the trimmed V and J ends, which lost 3 bases and 9 bases, there was a span of 15 bases. Germline V gives CDR1 MNHEY, CDR2 SMNVEV (reference sequence). There are 14 residues in the CDR3. Here the CDR3 DNA reads TGTGCCAGCAGTTTGTCCCCGGGTAGGGGTGAGCAGTTCTTC. It encodes CASSLSPGRGEQFF.

CDR3 sequence: CASSETGPDTQYF. CDR3 bases: TGTGCCAGCAGCGAGACAGGGCCAGATACGCAGTATTTT. This rearrangement joins TRBV5-4 to TRBJ2-3; 7 bases are shared with TRBD1. CDR1 and CDR2 (germline): SGHNT, YYREEE (reference sequence). The V segment lost 4 bases and the J segment 4 bases; nucleotides outside the gene matches: 3. This CDR3 has 13 amino acids.

The chain recombines TRBV23-1 with TRBJ1-5, with D perhaps TRBD1 (5 bases). TRBV23-1 is given ORF status, its function remaining uncertain. The CDR3 contains 17 residues. V lost 2 bases and J lost 3, with 17 bases in between. CDR3 protein: CASSQIRGGSTNQPQHF. The CDR3 coding sequence is TGCGCCAGCAGTCAAATCCGCGGGGGTAGCACCAATCAGCCCCAGCATTTT.

The CDR3 sequence is CASSPENSGSYEQYF. The DNA for the CDR3 is TGTGCCAGCTCACCAGAAAATAGCGGCTCCTACGAGCAGTACTTC. The V and J genes are TRBV18 and TRBJ2-7, with D perhaps matching TRBD2 (6 bases). This CDR3 has 15 residues. Germline values: CDR1 KGHSH, CDR2 LQKENI. V lost 2 bases and J lost 0, with 11 bases in between.

This chain connects TRBV10-3 to TRBJ2-7, with D possibly TRBD2 on 5 matching bases. This CDR3 comprises 12 residues. V gave up 11 bases and J gave up 6 bases, with 17 bases separating them. CDR1 and CDR2 (germline): ENHRY, SYGVKD. The CDR3 is CASAGEMVEQYF. The CDR3 nucleotides read TGTGCCTCCGCGGGTGAAATGGTCGAGCAGTACTTC.

The chain links TRBV24-1 to TRBJ2-7; 9 nucleotides line up with TRBD2. Germline-derived CDR1 and CDR2 are KGHDR and SFDVKD. This CDR3 is 16 amino acids long. V was pared by 3 bases and J by 0 bases, with 5 bases of the junction left unmatched. CDR3 protein: CATSDGTSRGSYEQYF. Written as DNA, the CDR3 is TGTGCCACCAGTGATGGGACTAGCCGGGGCTCCTACGAGCAGTACTTC.